The source of this TCR beta chain is a study of blood T cell repertoires in COVID-19. Study-level background: Acute-phase and convalescent COVID-19 samples originated in the United States, Italy and Spain. Sample material is recorded as cDNA or gDNA derived from T cells, B-cell-depleted T cells, or PBMCs.

Original processing methods: For nucleated cells, counts were estimated from reference gene primer amplification. Repertoires were generated with immunoSEQ multiplex PCR, while TCRdb's copy carries only in-frame clones and drops some. The V and J calls and clone size come from that table; D and trimming were worked out from the DNA. Counted here are about 150,000 clones, about 80% occurring once; the ten biggest clones make up over 2%. This receptor was taken from a man in his 70s with acute or convalescent COVID-19. The material sequenced was peripheral blood.

In DNA form, the CDR3 reads TGTGCCAGTAGTATCCCGGGTTACGAGCAGTACTTC. Translation: CASSIPGYEQYF. The gene calls are TRBV19 and TRBJ2-7; D ambiguous. This CDR3 is 12 amino acids long. The V gene lost 3 bases and the J gene lost 4 bases, with 7 bases spanning the gap. Looked up from germline, CDR1 is LNHDA and CDR2 is SQIVND (reference sequence).